This T cell receptor beta chain was captured by sequencing in a study of shared clonotypes between healthy human individuals. Looking at the study overall: The cohort had two women and a few men, ages 18 to 49. CD4 naive and CD4 memory each took three plates per donor, while CD8 naive took two and CD8 memory one.

The deep-level immunoSEQ assay was used. Data came from immunoSEQ multiplex PCR; TCRdb stores just in-frame clones and leaves some out. The sample lists about 1.9 million clones, 90% to 95% seen once, with about 1.6% in the top ten. Terminally differentiated effector memory CD45RA+ cells were excluded from the naive CD8 cells, which were CD45RO-negative and positively selected for CCR7. From germline, CDR1 is ENHRY and CDR2 SYGVKD. The CDR3 totals 15 residues. Between the trimmed V and J ends, which lost 4 bases and 0 bases, there was a span of 13 bases. The sequence was obtained from a man aged 18 to 29 in good health. Some clones in this sample may be carry-over from other donors' samples. The genes are TRBV10-3 and TRBJ2-7; D tentatively fits TRBD1 or TRBD2 (5 bases each). The source material was naive CD8+ T cells from PBMCs. The CDR3: CAISASGQSSYEQYF. For the CDR3, the DNA is TGTGCCATCAGTGCGAGCGGACAAAGCTCCTACGAGCAGTACTTC.